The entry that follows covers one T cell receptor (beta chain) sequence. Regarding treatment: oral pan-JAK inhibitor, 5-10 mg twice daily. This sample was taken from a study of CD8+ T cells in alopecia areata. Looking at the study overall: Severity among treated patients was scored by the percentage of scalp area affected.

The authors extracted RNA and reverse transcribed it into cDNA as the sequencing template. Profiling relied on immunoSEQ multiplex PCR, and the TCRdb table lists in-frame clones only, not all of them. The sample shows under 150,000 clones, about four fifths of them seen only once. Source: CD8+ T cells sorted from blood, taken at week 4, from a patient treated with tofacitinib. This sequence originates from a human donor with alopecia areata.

CDR3 DNA sequence: TGTGCCAGCAGCCCCGACTGGGCGCCTCAAGAGCAGTTCTTC. This codes for CASSPDWAPQEQFF. J is TRBJ2-1 and V is TRBV7-9; D not resolved. CDR1 and CDR2 (germline): SEHNR, FQNEAQ (reference sequence). Trimming removed 5 bases at V and 10 bases at J, with 18 bases between. This CDR3 spans 14 amino acids.